This TCR beta chain was found in a study of early T cells in non-severe SARS-CoV-2 infection. The CDR3 spans 12 residues. Trimming removed 5 bases at V and 4 bases at J, with 6 bases between. The germline V gene encodes CDR1 SGDLS and CDR2 YYNGEE. MiXCR, applied by TCRdb to the 5' RACE reads, yields one record per CDR3 protein. The table records some 57,000 distinct CDR3 sequences, roughly a tenth of them present only once. In this sample, this clonotype turned up many times. The source is an adult who was a healthcare worker with PCR-confirmed SARS-CoV-2 infection or an uninfected control (not recorded which). The sample taken for sequencing was whole blood. This chain uses TRBV9 with TRBJ2-2; D perhaps matches TRBD2 (5 bases). The CDR3 DNA is TGTGCCAGCAGTGGACTCACCGGGGAGCTGTTTTTT. It is translated as CASSGLTGELFF.